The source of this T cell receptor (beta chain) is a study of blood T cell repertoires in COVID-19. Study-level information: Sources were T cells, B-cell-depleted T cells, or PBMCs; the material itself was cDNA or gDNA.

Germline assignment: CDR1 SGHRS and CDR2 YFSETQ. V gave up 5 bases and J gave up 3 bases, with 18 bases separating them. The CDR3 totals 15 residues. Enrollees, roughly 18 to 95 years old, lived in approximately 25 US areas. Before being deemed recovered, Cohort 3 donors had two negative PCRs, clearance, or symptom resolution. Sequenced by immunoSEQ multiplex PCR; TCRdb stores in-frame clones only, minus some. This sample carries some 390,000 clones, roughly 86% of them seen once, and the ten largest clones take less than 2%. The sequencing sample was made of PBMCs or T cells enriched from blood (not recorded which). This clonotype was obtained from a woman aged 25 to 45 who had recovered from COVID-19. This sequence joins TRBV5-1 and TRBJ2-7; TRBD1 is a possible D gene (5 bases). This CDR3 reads CASRALGQVLYEQYF. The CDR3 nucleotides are TGCGCCAGCAGGGCCCTGGGGCAGGTGCTCTACGAGCAGTACTTC.